A selection of T cell receptor beta chains follows, all from one sample in a study of cytomegalovirus exposure and HLA in healthy donors. Only in-frame clones appear in the TCRdb table, and some are missing; sequencing was by immunoSEQ multiplex PCR. The sample consists of approximately 130,000 clones, 79% of them appearing once. Material for sequencing was PBMCs. The receptor set was obtained from a male donor in good health and CMV-seronegative. Each CDR3 is given with its conserved first and last residue.

V gene: TRBV7-2; J gene: TRBJ1-3; CDR3 protein: CASSIQLGGNTIYF
V gene: TRBV10-3; J gene: TRBJ1-5; CDR3 protein: CASAGGPTFNQPQHF
V gene: TRBV5-4; J gene: TRBJ1-1; CDR3 protein: CASSTGQLNTEAFF
V gene: TRBV2; J gene: TRBJ2-3; CDR3 protein: CASADRSRADTQYF
V gene: TRBV18; J gene: TRBJ2-1; CDR3 protein: CASSPRSGGNNEQFF
V gene: TRBV7-2; J gene: TRBJ2-5; CDR3 protein: CASSLAPGQETQYF
V gene: TRBV7-2; J gene: TRBJ1-1; CDR3 protein: CASSPRSGGTEAFF
V gene: TRBV6-4; J gene: TRBJ2-2; CDR3 protein: CASSEIAGGTGELFF
V gene: TRBV19; J gene: TRBJ2-1; CDR3 protein: CATGLFREGQFF
V gene: TRBV5-1; J gene: TRBJ2-3; CDR3 protein: CASSWDRVTDTQYF
V gene: TRBV19; J gene: TRBJ2-3; CDR3 protein: CASESGGDTQYF
V gene: TRBV7-3; J gene: TRBJ2-6; CDR3 protein: CASSPRTGAGANVLTF
V gene: TRBV29-1; J gene: TRBJ2-3; CDR3 protein: CSVITGPLSTDTQYF
V gene: TRBV21-1; J gene: TRBJ1-5; CDR3 protein: CASRGESNQPQHF